This entry features one T cell receptor beta chain sequence. These data are taken from a study of blood T cell repertoires in COVID-19. About the study: COVID-19 samples collected from the United States, Italy and Spain covered acute and convalescent phases. T cells, B-cell-depleted T cells, or PBMCs supplied cDNA or gDNA.

The CDR3 has 15 residues. The V and J ends lost 4 bases and 5 bases, in that order; junction bases with no gene match: 5. Looked up from germline, CDR1 is SGHDT and CDR2 is YYEEEE. As processed by the authors: Reference gene primer amplification gave estimated nucleated cell counts. TCRdb keeps only in-frame clones here, not all; method: immunoSEQ multiplex PCR. D and trimming come from the DNA, and the V and J calls and clone size come from that table. This sample has about 200,000 clones, with roughly 89% found just once. The rearrangement uses TRBV5-6 and TRBJ2-1; TRBD2 agrees at 11 bases. The TCR originated in a man in his forties or fifties with acute or convalescent COVID-19. Sequencing input: peripheral blood. The CDR3 DNA follows: TGTGCCAGCAGCGAACTAGCGGGGGCCCACAATGAGCAGTTCTTC. As protein: CASSELAGAHNEQFF.